This T cell receptor beta chain was captured in a study of blood T cell repertoires in COVID-19. Germline-derived CDR1 and CDR2 are SEHNR and FQNEAQ (reference sequence). The ends were cut back, 5 bases at V and 9 bases at J, with 11 bases in the middle. This CDR3 is built from 12 residues. Here immunoSEQ multiplex PCR was the method, and the copy in TCRdb shows in-frame clones only, minus some. This sample has fewer than 250,000 clones, with roughly 85% found just once. This clone came up once. The receptor was isolated from a man in his forties or fifties with acute or convalescent COVID-19. The rearrangement joins TRBV7-9 to TRBJ1-5, with D possibly being TRBD1 (5 bases). The sequencing sample was made of peripheral blood. CDR3 bases: TGTGCCAGCAGCCCAGGGTCCGCGCCCCAGCATTTT. It is translated as CASSPGSAPQHF.